The clone carrying this TCR beta chain was recorded at least ten times. Its specificity is unknown. This specimen belongs to a study of molecular identifiers for immune sequencing clone quantification. Overall study context: Replicate runs used RNA from roughly 20,000 or 100,000 naive CD8 cells, which was split five ways into aliquots, and four of those aliquots were then sequenced.

Listed TCR primers and previously described methods were used for bulk TCR libraries. TCRdb used MiXCR to reprocess the PCR reads, holding one entry per CDR3 protein. This table has about 640,000 distinct CDR3 sequences, just under 20% appearing once. General study findings and limits: Spiked Jurkat TCR RNA from one cell was reportedly detectable among fewer than 1.2 million naive cells. Clones with over 20 RNA copies captured over 99% of effector molecules but under 1% of naive ones.

This CDR3 comprises 13 residues. V shed 5 bases, J shed 5 bases, and the junction held 3 bases outside the gene matches. In germline, CDR1 is MNHEY, CDR2 SMNVEV (reference sequence). The origin of this receptor is a human donor in good health. Some libraries in this study had Jurkat cell RNA spiked in. Sequenced material: naive CD8+ T cells from blood, with Jurkat cell RNA spiked in. The subset was: FACS-sorted CD8+CD4-CCR7+CD45RA+ naive T cells. This sequence joins TRBV27 and TRBJ2-1, with 7 positions matching TRBD2. The CDR3 DNA sequence: TGTGCCAGCAGTCCGGGGACTAACAATGAGCAGTTCTTC. Translating it yields CASSPGTNNEQFF.